In this sample, the clone carrying this TCR beta chain turned up once. The germline V and J ends were trimmed by 0 bases and 6 bases, with 12 bases remaining between them. This CDR3 region has 14 residues. CDR1 is KGHSH, CDR2 LQKENI, per germline. The sample belongs to a study of blood T cell repertoires in COVID-19. Overall study context: Acute and convalescent COVID-19 specimens originated in the United States, Italy and Spain. In each case, the material was cDNA or gDNA derived from T cells, B-cell-depleted T cells, or PBMCs.

Authors' analysis steps: Reference gene primer amplification gave estimated nucleated cell counts. Sequencing used immunoSEQ multiplex PCR; TCRdb keeps in-frame clones, though not all of them. Clone size and the V and J calls come from that table; the DNA yielded D and trimming. Seen here are some 110,000 clones, roughly 80% observed once, and the top ten hold approximately 15%. Sequences were obtained from peripheral blood. The chain has TRBV18 and TRBJ2-7; D is perhaps TRBD2 (6 bases). This clonotype was obtained from a woman older than 75 with acute or convalescent COVID-19. The CDR3 sequence: CASSPPTGESEQYF. The CDR3 nucleotides read TGTGCCAGCTCACCACCAACGGGAGAGAGCGAGCAGTACTTC.